This T cell receptor beta chain originates from a study of metastatic and nonmetastatic thyroid tumors. Overall study: Repertoires of blood and of tissue (tumor or nodule) from malignant and benign thyroid patients were compared.

Whole-study results and caveats: It was reportedly found that TCR beta diversity was significantly higher in malignant thyroid tumors than in benign nodules, a difference seen in both blood and tumor samples.

Prior to thyroid surgery, none of the patients had received any treatment. This clone has ten or more counts. Its antigen is currently unknown. The germline V gene has CDR1 SNHLY and CDR2 FYNNEI. V was pared by 7 bases and J by 7 bases, with 15 bases between. The CDR3 has 13 residues. The authors' processing: A distant-metastasis classifier for papillary thyroid cancer was built using CDR3 differences across clinicopathological groups. MiXCR was used by TCRdb to re-call the PCR reads. It is TCRdb's table, rather than the study itself, that gives the V and J calls and clone size. The table records approximately 20,000 clones, 12% of them present only once.

V is TRBV2 and J is TRBJ2-3; unclear D gene. The sample was blood. The sequence came from a male donor with papillary thyroid cancer or a benign thyroid nodule (not recorded which). Some clones in this sample may be carry-over from other donors' samples. The DNA for the CDR3 is TGTGCCAGCACTACGGGTGAATGGAATACGCAGTATTTT. It encodes CASTTGEWNTQYF.